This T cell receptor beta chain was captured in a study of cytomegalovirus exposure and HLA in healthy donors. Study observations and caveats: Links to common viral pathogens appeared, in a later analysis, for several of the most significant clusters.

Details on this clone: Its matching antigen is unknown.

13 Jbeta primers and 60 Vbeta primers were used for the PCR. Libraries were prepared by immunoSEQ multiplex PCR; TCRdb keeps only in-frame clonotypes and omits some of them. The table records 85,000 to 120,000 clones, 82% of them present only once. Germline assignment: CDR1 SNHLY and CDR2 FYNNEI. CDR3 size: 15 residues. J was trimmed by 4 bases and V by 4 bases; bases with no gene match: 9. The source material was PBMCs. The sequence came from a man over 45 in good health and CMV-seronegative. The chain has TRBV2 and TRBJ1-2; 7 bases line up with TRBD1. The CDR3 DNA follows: TGTGCCAGCAGTGCTTACGGGACAGCTTCCTATGGCTACACCTTC. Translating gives CASSAYGTASYGYTF.